These 3 T cell receptor beta chains came from one sample sequenced in a study of T-cell reconstitution after alpha-beta-depleted transplantation in children. The authors prepared the TCRbeta library with unique molecular identifiers. TCRdb re-called the PCR reads with MiXCR, one entry per CDR3 protein. Among around 440,000 distinct CDR3 sequences listed, roughly 16% were seen once. Sample: PBMCs, mostly from graft donor cells, taken 360 days after TCRalphabeta/CD19-depleted stem cell transplant. Receptors were obtained from a boy in the first two years of life who had a stem cell transplant for Wiskott-Aldrich syndrome, so the T cells may come from the graft donor.

V gene TRBV11-2 combines with J gene TRBJ2-2; 11 bases are a match to TRBD2. The V segment lost 5 bases and the J segment 0 bases; nucleotides outside the gene matches: 8. Germline loops: CDR1 SGHAT, CDR2 FQNNGV. The CDR3 extends over 18 amino acids. The CDR3 DNA is TGTGCCAGCAGCACACTAGCGGGAGTCACCGCGAACACCGGGGAGCTGTTTTTT. It specifies CASSTLAGVTANTGELFF.

Only a few counts were recorded for this clonotype. V is TRBV12-3 or TRBV12-4 and J is TRBJ2-1, with 10 bases aligning to TRBD1. The CDR3 is 15 residues long. V lost 9 bases and J lost 2; bases outside the gene matches: 7. As DNA, the CDR3 is TGTGCCAGTATCGTAGGACAGGGGGCCTACAATGAGCAGTTCTTC. It codes for CASIVGQGAYNEQFF.

The CDR3 sequence is CAIRRLAGGRGELFF. The CDR3 DNA follows: TGTGCCATCAGGAGACTAGCGGGAGGCCGCGGGGAGCTGTTTTTT. The J gene is TRBJ2-2, the V gene TRBV10-3, with 13 bases identical to TRBD2. CDR3 length: 15 residues. With 6 bases clipped from V and 7 bases from J, the junction kept 5 bases outside the gene matches. Germline V gives CDR1 ENHRY, CDR2 SYGVKD.